The clone carrying this T cell receptor beta chain was detected ten times or more. The source of the sample is a study of T cells in Graves' hyperthyroidism and ophthalmopathy. Authors of the study amplified TCR beta CDR3 regions from RNA transcripts. HTBI primers were employed in a first-round RT-PCR of the TCR CDR3. TCRdb reprocessed the multiplex PCR reads with MiXCR, giving one entry per CDR3 protein. The sample shows under 550,000 distinct CDR3 sequences, about 20% of them seen only once. Exclusion criteria comprised uncontrolled infection, other autoimmune disease, pregnancy or lactation. Clinical symptoms, serum thyroxine, TRAb, thyroid ultrasound and orbital computed tomography established diagnosis. Looked up from germline, CDR1 is SGHRS and CDR2 is YFSETQ. V lost 5 bases and J lost 5, with 17 bases in between. This CDR3 region has 14 residues.

The TCR comes from a man between 40 and 49 years old with Graves' ophthalmopathy. The source material was blood. The chain joins TRBV5-1 to TRBJ2-7, with D hard to call. The CDR3, as DNA: TGCGCCAGCAGGGCCTGGTCAGAGCTAGACGAGCAGTACTTC. Translating gives CASRAWSELDEQYF.